The clone carrying this TCR beta chain was found once. The antigen remains undetermined. The sample originates from a study of CD8+ T cells in alopecia areata. V was pared by 5 bases and J by 4 bases, with 6 bases between. Germline assignment: CDR1 SNHLY and CDR2 FYNNEI. The length of the CDR3 is 12 residues. Extracted RNA was reverse transcribed into cDNA, the sequencing template. Measured with immunoSEQ multiplex PCR; TCRdb has only the in-frame clones, and not every one. The table shows 210,000 or so clones, with approximately 70% occurring only once. Specified treatment: oral pan-JAK inhibitor, 5-10 mg twice daily. Notes on the study in general: Only a single nonresponder existed, so baseline CD8+ expansion links stay unclear.

Source: CD4+ T cells sorted from blood, taken between weeks 43 and 45, from a patient treated with tofacitinib. The TCR was taken from a human donor with alopecia areata. The V call is TRBV2, the J call TRBJ1-5; D perhaps matches TRBD1 (5 bases). The DNA for the CDR3 is TGTGCCAGCAGTCGACAGAATCAGCCCCAGCATTTT. Translation: CASSRQNQPQHF. The variable domain in full, completed from reference TRBV2 and TRBJ1-5, reads EPEVTQTPSHQVTQMGQEVILRCVPISNHLYFYWYRQILGQKVEFLVSFYNNEISEKSEIFDDQFSVERPDGSNFTLKIRSTKLEDSAMYFCASSRQNQPQHFGDGTRLSIL.